This T cell receptor beta chain originates from a study of blood T cells in healthy people across ages. Study results and caveats: It was held that the diversity estimates obtained from one million T cells were underestimates. Nothing was known about donor CMV status, and this possibly confounded expanded clonotype changes. Observed TCR beta diversity per million T cells went down as age went up. This fall followed a roughly linear course with age.

Unmatched junction bases numbered 4, after V lost 6 bases and J lost 6 bases. CDR3 length: 13 residues. Germline CDR1 reads SSHAT; CDR2 reads FNYEAQ (reference sequence). For the second PCR, which ran for about 7 to 11 cycles, a sample-barcoded 5' primer and a J-beta primer mix were used. One entry per CDR3 protein results from TCRdb running MiXCR on the 5' RACE reads. In the table there are some 1.5 million distinct CDR3 sequences, 28% of which are singletons. In this sample, this clonotype turned up many times. The antigen remains unidentified. The TCR was taken from a woman aged 30 to 39 in good health. The sample consisted of blood. V gene TRBV7-7 combines with J gene TRBJ2-4; 8 nucleotides agree with TRBD1. This CDR3 reads CASSRDRGNIQYF. The CDR3 DNA is TGTGCCAGCAGTAGAGACAGGGGAAACATTCAGTACTTC.